What follows is one TCR beta chain and its context. Antigen specificity is unknown. The source of the sample is a study of early T cells in non-severe SARS-CoV-2 infection. Study at large: Sequencing of unsorted whole blood was done on bulk RNA, leaving chains unpaired.

The TCR library protocol attached unique molecular identifiers to the individual cDNA molecules. TCRdb itself ran the 5' RACE reads through MiXCR, one entry per CDR3 protein. The sample lists nearly 90,000 distinct CDR3 sequences, roughly an eighth occurring once. Findings and caveats of the study: Private and CD4 specificities were missed by VDJdb matching, skewed to anti-spike CD8.

The ends lost 5 bases at V and 3 bases at J; junction bases unmatched: 15. CDR1 is MGHDK, CDR2 SYGVNS, per germline. The CDR3 extends over 19 amino acids. Sequencing input: whole blood. The gene calls are TRBV25-1 and TRBJ2-5; the match to TRBD2 covers 13 bases. This TCR came from an adult who was a healthcare worker with PCR-confirmed SARS-CoV-2 infection or an uninfected control (not recorded which). CDR3 sequence reads: CASSSRHQGLAGTEETQYF. The CDR3 coding sequence is TGTGCCAGCAGTTCCCGCCACCAGGGACTAGCGGGAACTGAAGAGACCCAGTACTTC.